This record concerns one TCR beta chain sequence. Its antigen is unidentified. The primer mix had 60 Vbeta and 13 Jbeta primers. Produced via immunoSEQ multiplex PCR; TCRdb's table is partial and in-frame only. The sample has 160,000 or so clones; more than 60% are singletons. These data belong to a study of cytomegalovirus exposure and HLA in healthy donors. Study summary: Early released data comprised around 85 million unique TCRs from HLA-typed donors.

Overall study findings and caveats: About 90% or about 30% of the time was how often most TCR beta V segments were productive, according to an earlier analysis.

The CDR3 totals 14 residues. J was trimmed by 7 bases and V by 7 bases; bases with no gene match: 8. CDR1 is SNHLY, CDR2 FYNNEI, per germline. The chain carries TRBV2 and TRBJ2-3; 10 bases line up with TRBD2. What was sequenced was PBMCs. The TCR originated in a man aged 40-49 years in good health and CMV-seronegative. CDR3 amino acids: CASTTSGVGNTQYF. The CDR3 bases are TGTGCCAGCACTACTAGCGGGGTCGGGAATACGCAGTATTTT.